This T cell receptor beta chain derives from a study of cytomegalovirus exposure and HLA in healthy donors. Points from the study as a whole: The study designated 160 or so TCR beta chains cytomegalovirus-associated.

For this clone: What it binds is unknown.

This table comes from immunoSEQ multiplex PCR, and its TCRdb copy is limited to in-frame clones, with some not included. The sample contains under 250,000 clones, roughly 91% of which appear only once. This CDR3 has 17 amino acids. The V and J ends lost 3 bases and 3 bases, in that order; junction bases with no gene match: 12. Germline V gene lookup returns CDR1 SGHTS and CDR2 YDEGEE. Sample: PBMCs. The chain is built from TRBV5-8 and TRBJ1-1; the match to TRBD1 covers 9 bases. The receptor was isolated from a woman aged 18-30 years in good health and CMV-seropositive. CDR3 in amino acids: CASSSLGQGKKDTEAFF. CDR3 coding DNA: TGTGCCAGCAGCTCATTAGGACAGGGGAAGAAGGACACTGAAGCTTTCTTT.